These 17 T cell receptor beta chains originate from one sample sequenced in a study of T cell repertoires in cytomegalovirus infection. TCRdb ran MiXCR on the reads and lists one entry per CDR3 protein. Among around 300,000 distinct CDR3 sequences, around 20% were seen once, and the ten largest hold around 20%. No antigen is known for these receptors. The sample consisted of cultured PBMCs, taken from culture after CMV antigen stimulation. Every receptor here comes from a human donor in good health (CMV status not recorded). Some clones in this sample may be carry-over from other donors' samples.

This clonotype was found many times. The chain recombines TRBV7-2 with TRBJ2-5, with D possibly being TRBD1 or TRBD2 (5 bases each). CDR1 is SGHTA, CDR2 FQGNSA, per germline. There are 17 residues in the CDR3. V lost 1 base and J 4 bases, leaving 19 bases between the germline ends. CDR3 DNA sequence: TGTGCCAGCAGCTTAGTCCCCCCATGGCGAGGGGTAGAGACCCAGTACTTC. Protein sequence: CASSLVPPWRGVETQYF.

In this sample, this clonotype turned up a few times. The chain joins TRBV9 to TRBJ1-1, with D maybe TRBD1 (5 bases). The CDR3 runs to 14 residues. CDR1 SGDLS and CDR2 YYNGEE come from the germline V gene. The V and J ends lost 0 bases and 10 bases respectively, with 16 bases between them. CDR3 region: CASSVETAAGAAFF. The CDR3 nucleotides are TGTGCCAGCAGCGTAGAGACGGCCGCCGGGGCAGCTTTCTTT.

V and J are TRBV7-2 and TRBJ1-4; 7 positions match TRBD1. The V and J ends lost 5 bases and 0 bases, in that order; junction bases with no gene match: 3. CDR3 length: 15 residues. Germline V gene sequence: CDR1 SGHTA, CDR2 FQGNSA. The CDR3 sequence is CASSTQGTTNEKLFF. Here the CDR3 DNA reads TGTGCCAGCAGCACACAGGGGACAACTAATGAAAAACTGTTTTTT.

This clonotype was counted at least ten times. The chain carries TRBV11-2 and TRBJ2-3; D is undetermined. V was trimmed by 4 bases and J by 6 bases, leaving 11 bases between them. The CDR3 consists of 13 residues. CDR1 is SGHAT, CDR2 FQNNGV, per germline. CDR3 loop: CASSSRSRDTQYF. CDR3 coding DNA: TGTGCCAGCAGCTCGCGCTCCCGGGATACGCAGTATTTT.

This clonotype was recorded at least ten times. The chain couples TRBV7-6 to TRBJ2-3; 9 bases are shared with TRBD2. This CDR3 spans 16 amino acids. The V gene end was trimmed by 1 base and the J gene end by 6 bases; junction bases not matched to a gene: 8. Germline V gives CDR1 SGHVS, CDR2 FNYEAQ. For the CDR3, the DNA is TGTGCCAGCAGCTTAGACCTAGCGGGACGCGGGGATACGCAGTATTTT. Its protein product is CASSLDLAGRGDTQYF.

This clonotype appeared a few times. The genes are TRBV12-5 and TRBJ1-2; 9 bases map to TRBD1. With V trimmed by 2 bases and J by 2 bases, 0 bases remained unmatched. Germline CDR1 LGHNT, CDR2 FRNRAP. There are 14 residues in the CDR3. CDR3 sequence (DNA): TGTGCTAGTGGTTTGACAGGGGGCAACTATGGCTACACCTTC. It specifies CASGLTGGNYGYTF.

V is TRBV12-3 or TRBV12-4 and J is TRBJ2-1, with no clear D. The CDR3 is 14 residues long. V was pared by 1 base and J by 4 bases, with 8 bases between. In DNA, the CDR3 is TGTGCCAGCAGTTTAGAAGACCGGTACAATGAGCAGTTCTTC. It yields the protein CASSLEDRYNEQFF.

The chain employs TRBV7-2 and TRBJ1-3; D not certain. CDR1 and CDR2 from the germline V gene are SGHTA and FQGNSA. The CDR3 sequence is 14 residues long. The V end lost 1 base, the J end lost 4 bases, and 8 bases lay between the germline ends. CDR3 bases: TGTGCCAGCAGCTTAGAGCAGGCCGGAAACACCATATATTTT. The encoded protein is CASSLEQAGNTIYF.

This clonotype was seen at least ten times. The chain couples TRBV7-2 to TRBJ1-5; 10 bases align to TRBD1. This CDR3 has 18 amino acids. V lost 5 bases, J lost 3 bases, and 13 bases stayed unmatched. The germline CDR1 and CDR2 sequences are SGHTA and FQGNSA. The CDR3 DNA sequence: TGTGCCAGCAGCGGGGGACAGGGGAGAGCTGATAACAATCAGCCCCAGCATTTT. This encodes CASSGGQGRADNNQPQHF.

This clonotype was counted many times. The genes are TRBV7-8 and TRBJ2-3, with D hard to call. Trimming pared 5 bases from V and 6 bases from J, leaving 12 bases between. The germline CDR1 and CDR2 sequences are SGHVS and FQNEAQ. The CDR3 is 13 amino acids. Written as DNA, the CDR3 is TGTGCCAGCAGCCTGGCGGAGAGCGATACGCAGTATTTT. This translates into CASSLAESDTQYF.

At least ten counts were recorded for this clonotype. DNA of the CDR3: TGTGCCAGCAGTTCCCGAGCGGGAGGTGGCACCGGGGAGCTGTTTTTT. Residues: CASSSRAGGGTGELFF. The chain joins TRBV7-6 to TRBJ2-2; 9 nucleotides align to TRBD2. The ends lost 6 bases at V and 4 bases at J; junction bases unmatched: 9. CDR1 SGHVS and CDR2 FNYEAQ come from the germline V gene. The CDR3 totals 16 residues.

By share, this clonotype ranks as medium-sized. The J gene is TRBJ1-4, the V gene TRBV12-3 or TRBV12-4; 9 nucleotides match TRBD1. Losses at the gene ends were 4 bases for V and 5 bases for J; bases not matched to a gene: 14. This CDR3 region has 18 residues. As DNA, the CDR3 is TGTGCCAGCAGTTCGGGGACAGGGTCCCTACCTACGAATGAAAAACTGTTTTTT. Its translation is CASSSGTGSLPTNEKLFF.

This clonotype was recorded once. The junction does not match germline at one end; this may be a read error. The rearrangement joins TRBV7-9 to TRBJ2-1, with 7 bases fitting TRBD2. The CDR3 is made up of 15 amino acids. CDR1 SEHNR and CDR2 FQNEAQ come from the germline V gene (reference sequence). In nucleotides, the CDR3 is TGTGTCAGCAGCTTAGCGGGTGGGACCTACAATGAGCAGTTCTTC. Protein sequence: CVSSLAGGTYNEQFF.

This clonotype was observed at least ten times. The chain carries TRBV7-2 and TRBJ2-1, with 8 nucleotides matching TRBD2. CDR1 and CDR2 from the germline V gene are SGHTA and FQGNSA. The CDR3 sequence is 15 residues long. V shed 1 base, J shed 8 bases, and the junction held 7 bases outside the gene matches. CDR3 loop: CASSLGTSLLDEQFF. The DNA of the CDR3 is TGTGCCAGCAGCTTAGGGACTAGCCTATTAGATGAGCAGTTCTTC.

The CDR3 loop reads CASRYSGSGADTQYF. The CDR3 DNA sequence: TGTGCCAGCAGATATAGCGGGAGTGGAGCAGATACGCAGTATTTT. The chain recombines TRBV11-1 with TRBJ2-3; 9 nucleotides align to TRBD2. Trimming took 6 bases from V and 4 from J; bases not matched to a gene: 8. The CDR3 spans 15 residues. CDR1 SGHAT and CDR2 FQDESV come from the germline V gene (reference sequence).

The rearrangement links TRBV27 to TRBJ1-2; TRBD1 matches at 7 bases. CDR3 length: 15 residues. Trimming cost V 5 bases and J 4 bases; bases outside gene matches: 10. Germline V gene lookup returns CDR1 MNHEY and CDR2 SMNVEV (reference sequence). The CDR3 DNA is TGTGCCAGCAGTACCCGACAGGGAGGGGCCTATGGCTACACCTTC. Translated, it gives CASSTRQGGAYGYTF.

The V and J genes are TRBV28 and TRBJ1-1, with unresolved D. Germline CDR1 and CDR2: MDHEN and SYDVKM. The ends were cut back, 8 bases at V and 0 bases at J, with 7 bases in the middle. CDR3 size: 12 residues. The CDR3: CASETVNTEAFF. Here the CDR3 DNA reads TGTGCCAGCGAAACAGTGAACACTGAAGCTTTCTTT.